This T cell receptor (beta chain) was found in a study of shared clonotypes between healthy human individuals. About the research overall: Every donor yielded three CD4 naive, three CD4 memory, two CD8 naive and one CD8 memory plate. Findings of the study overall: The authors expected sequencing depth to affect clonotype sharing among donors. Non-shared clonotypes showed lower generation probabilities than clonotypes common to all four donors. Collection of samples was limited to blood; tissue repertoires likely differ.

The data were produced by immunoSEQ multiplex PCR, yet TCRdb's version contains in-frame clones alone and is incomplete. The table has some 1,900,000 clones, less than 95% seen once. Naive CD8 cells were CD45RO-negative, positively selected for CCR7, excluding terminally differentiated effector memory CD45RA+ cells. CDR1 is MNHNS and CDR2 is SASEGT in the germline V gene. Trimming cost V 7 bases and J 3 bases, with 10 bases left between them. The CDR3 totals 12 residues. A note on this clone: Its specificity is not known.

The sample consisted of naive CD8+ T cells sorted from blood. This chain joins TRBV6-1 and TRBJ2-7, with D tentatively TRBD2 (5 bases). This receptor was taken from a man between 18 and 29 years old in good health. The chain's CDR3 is CASMGVGYEQYF. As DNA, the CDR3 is TGTGCCAGCATGGGAGTGGGCTACGAGCAGTACTTC.